What follows describes a single TCR beta chain. Its antigen is unknown. This entry comes from a study of CD8+CD57+ T cells in acquired aplastic anemia. Study summary: Roughly 3.1 ug was the average amount of DNA from sorted CD4+ and CD8+ cells. Healthy donor CD4+ cell samples had a mean of approximately 11 million reads.

Profiles of TCR beta VDJ and CDR3 were generated from a genomic DNA template. From the reads, TCRdb called clonotypes with MiXCR, one entry per CDR3 protein. The sample carries some 48,000 distinct CDR3 sequences, about 78% recorded once. Study observations and caveats: The number of CD8+ CDR3 sequences shared by patients and controls was around 30.

The CDR3 loop spans 13 amino acids. Germline V gene sequence: CDR1 WSHSY, CDR2 SAAADI. Trimming removed 8 bases from V and 3 bases from J; junction bases left unmatched: 3. Sequences were obtained from sorted CD4+, CD8+, or CD8+CD57+ T cells (not recorded which) from PBMCs. This clonotype was obtained from a human donor in good health, serving as a control. The chain couples TRBV10-2 to TRBJ2-1; 8 bases fit TRBD1. The CDR3 DNA reads as TGCGCCAGCCCCGGACAGGGCTACAATGAGCAGTTCTTC. It translates to CASPGQGYNEQFF.